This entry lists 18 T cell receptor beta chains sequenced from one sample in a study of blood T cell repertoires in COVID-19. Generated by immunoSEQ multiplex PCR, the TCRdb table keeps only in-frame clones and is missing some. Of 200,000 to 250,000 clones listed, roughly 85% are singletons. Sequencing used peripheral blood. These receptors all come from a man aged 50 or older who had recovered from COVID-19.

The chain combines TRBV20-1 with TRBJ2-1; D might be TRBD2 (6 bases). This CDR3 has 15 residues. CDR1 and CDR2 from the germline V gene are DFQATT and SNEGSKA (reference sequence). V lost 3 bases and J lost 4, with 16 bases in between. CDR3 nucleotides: TGCAGTGCTAGTTTTTCGGGGGAGGTTTACAATGAGCAGTTCTTC. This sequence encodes CSASFSGEVYNEQFF.

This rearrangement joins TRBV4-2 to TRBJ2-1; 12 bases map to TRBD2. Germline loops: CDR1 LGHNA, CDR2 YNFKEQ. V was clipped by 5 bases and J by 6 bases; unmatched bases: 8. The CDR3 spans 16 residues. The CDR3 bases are TGTGCCAGCAGCGCTCGACTAGCGGGAGTCCGCAATGAGCAGTTCTTC. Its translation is CASSARLAGVRNEQFF.

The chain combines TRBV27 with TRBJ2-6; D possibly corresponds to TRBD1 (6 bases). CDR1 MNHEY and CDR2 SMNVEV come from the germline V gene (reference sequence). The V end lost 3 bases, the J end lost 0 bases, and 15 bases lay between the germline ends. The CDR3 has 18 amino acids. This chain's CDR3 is CASSLGALSPSGANVLTF. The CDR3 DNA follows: TGTGCCAGCAGTTTGGGGGCTCTGTCCCCCTCTGGGGCCAACGTCCTGACTTTC.

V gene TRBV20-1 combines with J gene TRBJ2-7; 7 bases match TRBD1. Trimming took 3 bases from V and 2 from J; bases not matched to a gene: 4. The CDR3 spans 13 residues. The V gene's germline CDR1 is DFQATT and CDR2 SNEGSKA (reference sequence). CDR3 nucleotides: TGCAGTGCTAGTAACAGGGGAGCCTACGAGCAGTACTTC. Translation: CSASNRGAYEQYF.

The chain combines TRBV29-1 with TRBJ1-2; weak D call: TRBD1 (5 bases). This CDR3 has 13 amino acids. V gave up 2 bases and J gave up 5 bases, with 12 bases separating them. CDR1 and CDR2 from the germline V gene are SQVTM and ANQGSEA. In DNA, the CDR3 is TGCAGCGTTGAAACCCAGGGATGGTATGGCTACACCTTC. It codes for CSVETQGWYGYTF.

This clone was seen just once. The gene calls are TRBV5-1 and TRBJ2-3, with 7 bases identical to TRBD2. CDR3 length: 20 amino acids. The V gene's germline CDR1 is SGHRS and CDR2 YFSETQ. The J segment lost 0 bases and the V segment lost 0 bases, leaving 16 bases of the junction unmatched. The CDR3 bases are TGCGCCAGCAGCTTGGAGGGACGGGCGGGAGTGATGGGGAGCACAGATACGCAGTATTTT. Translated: CASSLEGRAGVMGSTDTQYF.

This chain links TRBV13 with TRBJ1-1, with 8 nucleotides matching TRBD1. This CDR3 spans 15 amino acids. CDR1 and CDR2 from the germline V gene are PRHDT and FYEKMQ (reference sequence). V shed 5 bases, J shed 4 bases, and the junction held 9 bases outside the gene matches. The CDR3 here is CASSPRTGSGTEAFF. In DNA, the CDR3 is TGTGCCAGCAGCCCTAGGACAGGGTCAGGCACTGAAGCTTTCTTT.

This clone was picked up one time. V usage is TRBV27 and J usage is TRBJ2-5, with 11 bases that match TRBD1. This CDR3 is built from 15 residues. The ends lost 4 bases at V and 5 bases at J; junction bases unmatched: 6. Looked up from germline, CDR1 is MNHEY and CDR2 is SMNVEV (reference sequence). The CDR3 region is CASSSRTGGFETQYF. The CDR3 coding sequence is TGTGCCAGCAGTTCCCGGACAGGGGGCTTCGAGACCCAGTACTTC.

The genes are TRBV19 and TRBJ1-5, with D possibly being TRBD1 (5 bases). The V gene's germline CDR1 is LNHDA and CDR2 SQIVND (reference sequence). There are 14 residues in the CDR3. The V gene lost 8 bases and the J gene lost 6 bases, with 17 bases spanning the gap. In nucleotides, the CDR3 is TGTGCCAGTCAACCTCGGGGGGGGATTCAGCCCCAGCATTTT. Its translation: CASQPRGGIQPQHF. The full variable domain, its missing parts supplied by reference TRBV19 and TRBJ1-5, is DGGITQSPKYLFRKEGQNVTLSCEQNLNHDAMYWYRQDPGQGLRLIYYSQIVNDFQKGDIAEGYSVSREKKESFPLTVTSAQKNPTAFYLCASQPRGGIQPQHFGDGTRLSIL.

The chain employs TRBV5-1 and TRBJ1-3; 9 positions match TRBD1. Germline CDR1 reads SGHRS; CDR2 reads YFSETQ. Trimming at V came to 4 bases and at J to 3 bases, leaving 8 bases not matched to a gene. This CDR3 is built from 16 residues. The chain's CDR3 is CASSPRDREFGNTIYF. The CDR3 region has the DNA TGCGCCAGCAGCCCTCGGGACAGGGAATTTGGAAACACCATATATTTT.

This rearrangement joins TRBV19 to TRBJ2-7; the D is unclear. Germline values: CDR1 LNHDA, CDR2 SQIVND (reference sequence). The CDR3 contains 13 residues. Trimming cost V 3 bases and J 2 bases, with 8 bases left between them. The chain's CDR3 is CASSILPPYEQYF. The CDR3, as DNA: TGTGCCAGTAGTATCCTTCCTCCCTACGAGCAGTACTTC.

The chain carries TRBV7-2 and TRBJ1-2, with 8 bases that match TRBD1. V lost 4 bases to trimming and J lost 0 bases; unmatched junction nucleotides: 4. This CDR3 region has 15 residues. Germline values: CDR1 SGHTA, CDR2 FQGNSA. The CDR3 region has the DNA TGTGCCAGCAGCTCCCAGGGGGCACCTAACTATGGCTACACCTTC. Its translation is CASSSQGAPNYGYTF.

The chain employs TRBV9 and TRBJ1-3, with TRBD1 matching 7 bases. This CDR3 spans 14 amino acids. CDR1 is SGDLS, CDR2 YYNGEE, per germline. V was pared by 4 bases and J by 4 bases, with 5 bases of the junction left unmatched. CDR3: CASSLDRDGNTIYF. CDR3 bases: TGTGCCAGCAGCCTCGACAGGGACGGAAACACCATATATTTT.

As DNA, the CDR3 is TGTGCCAGCAGCTTTAGAGGACAGCGCCAAGAGACCCAGTACTTC. This translates into CASSFRGQRQETQYF. The chain combines TRBV7-2 with TRBJ2-5; possibly TRBD1 for D (6 bases). The CDR3 is 15 amino acids. The V end lost 3 bases, the J end lost 1 base, and 12 bases lay between the germline ends. CDR1 SGHTA and CDR2 FQGNSA come from the germline V gene.

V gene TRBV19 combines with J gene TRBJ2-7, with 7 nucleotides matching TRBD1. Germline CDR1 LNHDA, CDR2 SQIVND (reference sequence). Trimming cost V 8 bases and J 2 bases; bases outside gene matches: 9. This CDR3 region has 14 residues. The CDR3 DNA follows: TGTGCCAGTCAAAACAGGGGACCTCCCTACGAGCAGTACTTC. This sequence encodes CASQNRGPPYEQYF. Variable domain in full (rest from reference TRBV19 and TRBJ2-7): DGGITQSPKYLFRKEGQNVTLSCEQNLNHDAMYWYRQDPGQGLRLIYYSQIVNDFQKGDIAEGYSVSREKKESFPLTVTSAQKNPTAFYLCASQNRGPPYEQYFGPGTRLTVT.

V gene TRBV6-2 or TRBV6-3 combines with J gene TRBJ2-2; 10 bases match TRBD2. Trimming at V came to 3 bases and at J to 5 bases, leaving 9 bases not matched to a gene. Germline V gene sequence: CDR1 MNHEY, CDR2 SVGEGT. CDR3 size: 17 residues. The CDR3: CASSYQSGRAETGELFF. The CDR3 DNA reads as TGTGCCAGCAGTTATCAAAGCGGGAGGGCCGAGACCGGGGAGCTGTTTTTT.

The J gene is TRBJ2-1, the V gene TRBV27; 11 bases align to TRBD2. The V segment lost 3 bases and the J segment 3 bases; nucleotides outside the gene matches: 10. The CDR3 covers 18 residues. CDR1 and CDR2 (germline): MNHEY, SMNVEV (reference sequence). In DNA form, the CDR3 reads TGTGCCAGCAGTTTGCCCGACCCGACTAGCGGGGACTACAATGAGCAGTTCTTC. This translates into CASSLPDPTSGDYNEQFF.

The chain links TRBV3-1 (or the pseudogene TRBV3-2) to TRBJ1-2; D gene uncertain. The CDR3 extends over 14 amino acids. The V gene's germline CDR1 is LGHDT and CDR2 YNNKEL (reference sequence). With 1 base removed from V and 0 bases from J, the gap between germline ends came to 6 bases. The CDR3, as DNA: TGTGCCAGCAGCCAAGGGGCCGCTAACTATGGCTACACCTTC. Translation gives CASSQGAANYGYTF.